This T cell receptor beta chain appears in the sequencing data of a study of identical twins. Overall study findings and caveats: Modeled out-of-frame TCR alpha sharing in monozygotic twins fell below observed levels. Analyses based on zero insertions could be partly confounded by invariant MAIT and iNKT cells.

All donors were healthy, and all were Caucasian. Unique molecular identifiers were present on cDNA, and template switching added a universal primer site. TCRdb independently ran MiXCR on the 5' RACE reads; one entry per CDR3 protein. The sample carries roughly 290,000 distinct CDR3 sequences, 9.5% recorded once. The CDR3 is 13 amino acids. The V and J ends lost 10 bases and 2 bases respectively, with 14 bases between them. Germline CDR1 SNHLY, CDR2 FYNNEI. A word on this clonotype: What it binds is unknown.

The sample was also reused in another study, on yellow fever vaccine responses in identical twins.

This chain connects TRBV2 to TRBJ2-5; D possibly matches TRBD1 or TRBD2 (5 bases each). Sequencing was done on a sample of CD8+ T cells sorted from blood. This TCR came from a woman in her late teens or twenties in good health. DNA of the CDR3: TGTGCCACCCTGGGGGTGGATCAAGAGACCCAGTACTTC. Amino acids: CATLGVDQETQYF.